The rows below give T cell receptor beta chains drawn from one sample of a study of T cells in Graves' hyperthyroidism and ophthalmopathy. Each CDR3 protein gets one entry after TCRdb re-called the multiplex PCR reads with MiXCR. The sample shows some 350,000 distinct CDR3 sequences, roughly 15% of them seen only once. Specimen: blood. The receptors were sampled from a woman aged 60-75 years with Graves' ophthalmopathy. Both conserved end residues are part of each CDR3. A D gene is named only where the DNA matches it firmly. Rows give clone size only sometimes, using once, few, many, or a class for an expanded clone.

CDR3 length | clone size | D gene | J gene | V gene | CDR3 protein | CDR3 DNA
15 | few | . | TRBJ1-5 | TRBV5-1 | CASSRTPGNNQPQHF | TGCGCCAGCAGCCGAACTCCGGGGAACAATCAGCCCCAGCATTTT
11 | many | . | TRBJ2-1 | TRBV2 | CASSLANEQFF | TGTGCCAGCAGCCTCGCCAATGAGCAGTTCTTC
14 | many | . | TRBJ1-1 | TRBV20-1 | CSAPGAGKNTEAFF | TGCAGTGCCCCTGGGGCAGGGAAAAACACTGAAGCTTTCTTT
15 | many | TRBD1 | TRBJ1-4 | TRBV5-1 | CASSLGDREGEKLFF | TGCGCCAGCAGCTTGGGGGACAGGGAAGGTGAAAAACTGTTTTTT
15 | many | TRBD1 | TRBJ2-1 | TRBV5-6 | CASSLNRGFNNEQFF | TGTGCCAGCAGCTTGAACAGGGGATTCAACAATGAGCAGTTCTTC
16 | few | . | TRBJ1-5 | TRBV28 | CASSRRRVGSNQPQHF | TGTGCCAGCAGTCGCCGGCGTGTAGGTTCCAATCAGCCCCAGCATTTT
14 | . | . | TRBJ2-7 | TRBV7-3 | CASSLTGSGTEQYF | TGTGCCAGCAGCTTAACCGGCAGTGGGACCGAGCAGTACTTC
13 | few | . | TRBJ2-1 | TRBV12-5 | CASGLGPSYEQFF | TGTGCTAGTGGTTTGGGCCCGAGCTATGAGCAGTTCTTC
15 | many | . | TRBJ2-7 | TRBV10-3 | CAISEPGLDLGEQYF | TGTGCCATCAGTGAGCCGGGACTTGATTTAGGGGAGCAGTACTTC
16 | many | TRBD1 | TRBJ2-7 | TRBV7-9 | CASSLVEGTANPEQYF | TGTGCCAGCAGCTTAGTAGAAGGGACAGCTAATCCTGAGCAGTACTTC
13 | many | . | TRBJ2-1 | TRBV20-1 | CSARPSGNNEQFF | TGCAGTGCTAGACCTAGTGGGAACAATGAGCAGTTCTTC
13 | . | . | TRBJ2-7 | TRBV7-3 | CASSAYGSYEQYF | TGTGCCAGCAGCGCCTACGGCTCCTACGAGCAGTACTTC
13 | . | . | TRBJ2-5 | TRBV20-1 | CSATPPSGETQYF | TGCAGTGCCACGCCCCCCTCGGGGGAGACCCAGTACTTC
14 | many | . | TRBJ1-1 | TRBV18 | CASSVGDAPLGAFF | TGTGCCAGCTCGGTCGGGGACGCCCCTCTTGGAGCTTTCTTT
13 | many | TRBD2 | TRBJ2-7 | TRBV28 | CASRQAGGHEQYF | TGTGCCAGCAGACAAGCGGGAGGGCATGAGCAGTACTTC
14 | . | TRBD1 | TRBJ2-1 | TRBV7-2 | CASSLDRGRAEQFF | TGTGCCAGCAGCTTGGACAGGGGGAGGGCTGAGCAGTTCTTC
12 | many | . | TRBJ2-3 | TRBV7-9 | CASSTGSDTQYF | TGTGCCAGCAGCACAGGGTCAGATACGCAGTATTTT
16 | . | TRBD2 | TRBJ2-1 | TRBV24-1 | CATSDSGTSGYNEQFF | TGTGCCACCAGTGATTCCGGGACTAGCGGGTACAATGAGCAGTTCTTC
13 | many | . | TRBJ2-5 | TRBV7-2 | CASSLVRTETQYF | TGTGCCAGCAGCTTAGTCAGGACAGAGACCCAGTACTTC
14 | . | . | TRBJ2-1 | TRBV9 | CASSSRDGPNEQFF | TGTGCCAGCAGCTCGCGGGACGGCCCCAATGAGCAGTTCTTC
17 | . | . | TRBJ2-2 | TRBV4-2 | CASSQEGGGLNTGELFF | TGTGCCAGCAGCCAAGAAGGAGGAGGCCTGAACACCGGGGAGCTGTTTTTT
11 | . | . | TRBJ2-5 | TRBV12-5 | CASGQRETQYF | TGTGCTAGTGGCCAAAGGGAGACCCAGTACTTC
15 | many | TRBD2 | TRBJ2-3 | TRBV7-2 | CASSLVAGKIDTQYF | TGTGCCAGCAGCTTAGTAGCGGGAAAAATAGATACGCAGTATTTT
14 | . | TRBD2 | TRBJ2-2 | TRBV11-2 | CASTSGRRGGELFF | TGTGCCAGCACTAGCGGGAGAAGGGGCGGGGAGCTGTTTTTT
16 | . | TRBD1 | TRBJ1-5 | TRBV7-8 | CASSPDRVRSNQPQHF | TGTGCCAGCAGCCCAGACAGGGTGAGAAGCAATCAGCCCCAGCATTTT
16 | many | . | TRBJ2-7 | TRBV7-8 | CASSPPRGRREYEQYF | TGTGCCAGCAGCCCACCCCGGGGTCGAAGGGAATACGAGCAGTACTTC
14 | . | TRBD1 | TRBJ2-3 | TRBV5-1 | CASRWTGGTDTQYF | TGCGCCAGCAGGTGGACAGGGGGAACAGATACGCAGTATTTT
14 | . | . | TRBJ1-4 | TRBV28 | CASRLGWENEKLFF | TGTGCCAGCAGATTGGGCTGGGAAAATGAAAAACTGTTTTTT